This entry is about one TCR beta chain. The antigen is unknown. The sample belongs to a study of cytomegalovirus exposure and HLA in healthy donors. Study conclusions and caveats: Within the data, a cluster of highly shared sequence variants was likely a sequencing artifact.

This PCR relied on a set of 60 Vbeta primers and 13 Jbeta primers. Measured with immunoSEQ multiplex PCR; TCRdb has only the in-frame clones, and not every one. The table records 150,000 to 200,000 clones, roughly 77% of them present only once. This CDR3 contains 11 residues. V was shortened by 1 base and J by 7 bases, with 4 bases between the two germline ends. Germline V gene sequence: CDR1 LGHNT, CDR2 FRNRAP. The genes are TRBV12-5 and TRBJ1-1; no reliable D call. Sample: PBMCs. The receptor was derived from a young woman in good health and CMV-seronegative. DNA of the CDR3: TGTGCTAGTGGTTTGGGACATGAAGCTTTCTTT. Its translation is CASGLGHEAFF.